Each of the 32 T cell receptor beta chains below was sequenced from the same sample in a study of control samples from healthy donors and cancer patients. Assay used: immunoSEQ multiplex PCR; TCRdb lists only in-frame clones, some missing. The top ten hold approximately 19% of the sample, which has 90,000 to 95,000 clones, 85% seen once. The specimen was blood. Receptors originate from a man aged 25-45 years in good health.

V usage is TRBV2 and J usage is TRBJ1-1, with D uncertain. The CDR3 consists of 12 residues. CDR1 and CDR2 (germline): SNHLY, FYNNEI. The V and J ends lost 2 bases and 1 base respectively, with 2 bases between them. The CDR3 here is CASSEPNTEAFF. The CDR3, as DNA: TGTGCCAGCAGTGAACCGAACACTGAAGCTTTCTTT. Together with reference TRBV2 and TRBJ1-1, the CDR3 gives the full variable domain: EPEVTQTPSHQVTQMGQEVILRCVPISNHLYFYWYRQILGQKVEFLVSFYNNEISEKSEIFDDQFSVERPDGSNFTLKIRSTKLEDSAMYFCASSEPNTEAFFGQGTRLTVV.

The gene calls are TRBV18 and TRBJ2-6; D gene unclear. V gave up 6 bases and J gave up 0 bases, with 3 bases separating them. The CDR3 runs 13 residues. Germline CDR1 reads KGHSH; CDR2 reads LQKENI. The DNA for the CDR3 is TGTGCCAGCTCGGGCTCTGGGGCCAACGTCCTGACTTTC. It codes for CASSGSGANVLTF.

The rearrangement links TRBV10-2 to TRBJ1-5, with D possibly matching TRBD1 (6 bases). With 4 bases removed from V and 7 bases from J, the gap between germline ends came to 11 bases. CDR1 is WSHSY, CDR2 SAAADI, per germline. The CDR3 has 13 residues. DNA of the CDR3: TGCGCCAGCAGTGGCCGGGGGCTGCAGCCCCAGCATTTT. It yields the protein CASSGRGLQPQHF.

The chain is built from TRBV27 and TRBJ1-2, with D possibly matching TRBD1 (6 bases). Trimming removed 6 bases from V and 7 bases from J, with 18 bases in between. Germline V lookup: CDR1 MNHEY, CDR2 SMNVEV (reference sequence). CDR3 size: 14 residues. As DNA, the CDR3 is TGTGCCAGCAGATCAACCAGGGGAATGAGTGGCTACACCTTC. Encoded protein: CASRSTRGMSGYTF.

The chain couples TRBV2 to TRBJ1-2, with D perhaps matching TRBD1 (5 bases). V was cut by 4 bases and J by 4 bases, with 10 bases left in between. The CDR3 sequence is 13 residues long. Germline-derived CDR1 and CDR2 are SNHLY and FYNNEI. The CDR3 region is CASSAQGSYGYTF. The DNA for the CDR3 is TGTGCCAGCAGTGCCCAGGGCAGCTATGGCTACACCTTC.

The chain has TRBV9 and TRBJ2-3; no definite D call. Germline CDR1 and CDR2: SGDLS and YYNGEE. CDR3 size: 14 residues. V lost 0 bases, J lost 6 bases, and 11 bases lay in between. The CDR3, as DNA: TGTGCCAGCAGCGTAGGGCCTCTTCGCGATACGCAGTATTTT. It encodes CASSVGPLRDTQYF.

The chain has TRBV30 and TRBJ2-7; TRBD1 matches 7 bases. Germline assignment: CDR1 GTSNPN and CDR2 SVGIG (reference sequence). V shed 5 bases and J 6 bases; nucleotides not matched to a gene: 13. The CDR3 has 14 amino acids. This chain's CDR3 is CAWSTGTDGGEQYF. The CDR3 region has the DNA TGTGCCTGGTCGACCGGGACAGACGGCGGCGAGCAGTACTTC. Combining the CDR3 with reference TRBV30 and TRBJ2-7 gives the whole variable domain SQTIHQWPATLVQPVGSPLSLECTVEGTSNPNLYWYRQAAGRGLQLLFYSVGIGQISSEVPQNLSASRPQDRQFILSSKKLLLSDSGFYLCAWSTGTDGGEQYFGPGTRLTVT.

This chain links TRBV28 with TRBJ1-5; D is ambiguous. With 5 bases removed from V and 4 bases from J, the gap between germline ends came to 12 bases. This CDR3 is 14 amino acids long. Germline V CDR1 and CDR2: MDHEN, SYDVKM. The CDR3 DNA sequence: TGTGCCAGCAGTCGCCCCTCCCTAAATCAGCCCCAGCATTTT. It encodes CASSRPSLNQPQHF.

V and J are TRBV18 and TRBJ2-2; D not certain. V lost 1 base and J 2 bases, leaving 14 bases between the germline ends. CDR1 is KGHSH and CDR2 is LQKENI in the germline V gene. CDR3 length: 17 residues. The DNA for the CDR3 is TGTGCCAGCTCACCACTAGTGGCGCGAGGCAACACCGGGGAGCTGTTTTTT. Amino acids: CASSPLVARGNTGELFF.

The V and J genes are TRBV28 and TRBJ1-5; the match to TRBD1 covers 7 bases. Germline V gene data show CDR1 as MDHEN and CDR2 as SYDVKM. The V gene end was trimmed by 1 base and the J gene end by 4 bases; junction bases not matched to a gene: 7. The CDR3 runs 16 residues. The CDR3 here is CASSLLGGRVNQPQHF. The CDR3 bases are TGTGCCAGCAGTTTATTAGGGGGCAGGGTAAATCAGCCCCAGCATTTT.

The CDR3 spells CASRGGTEAFF. In nucleotides, the CDR3 is TGTGCCAGCAGGGGAGGTACTGAAGCTTTCTTT. The chain joins TRBV7-9 to TRBJ1-1, with D unresolved. Germline CDR1 reads SEHNR; CDR2 reads FQNEAQ (reference sequence). The CDR3 totals 11 residues. V lost 6 bases and J lost 5, with 7 bases in between. The full variable domain, rest sourced from reference TRBV7-9 and TRBJ1-1, is DTGVSQNPRHKITKRGQNVTFRCDPISEHNRLYWYRQTLGQGPEFLTYFQNEAQLEKSRLLSDRFSAERPKGSFSTLEIQRTEQGDSAMYLCASRGGTEAFFGQGTRLTVV.

The J gene is TRBJ1-6, the V gene TRBV5-1; TRBD1 agrees at 7 bases. The CDR3 length is 17 residues. From germline, CDR1 is SGHRS and CDR2 YFSETQ. J was trimmed by 7 bases and V by 3 bases; bases with no gene match: 13. CDR3 coding DNA: TGCGCCAGCAGCTCGATGACAGGGCCGGTCGGGAATTCACCCCTCCACTTT. Protein sequence: CASSSMTGPVGNSPLHF.

This rearrangement joins TRBV7-3 to TRBJ2-2; D may correspond to TRBD1 or TRBD2 (5 bases each). The V gene lost 5 bases and the J gene lost 6 bases, with 10 bases spanning the gap. CDR3 length: 13 amino acids. CDR1 and CDR2 from the germline V gene are SGHTA and FQGTGA. Here the CDR3 reads CASSKLGAGELFF. As DNA, the CDR3 is TGTGCCAGCAGCAAACTAGGGGCCGGGGAGCTGTTTTTT.

J is TRBJ1-3 and V is TRBV30; maybe TRBD1 (5 bases). The CDR3 loop spans 16 amino acids. Germline V gene lookup returns CDR1 GTSNPN and CDR2 SVGIG (reference sequence). V lost 5 bases and J 2 bases, leaving 19 bases between the germline ends. The CDR3 DNA is TGTGCCTGGGCCTGGAGAGGGGATAAGGCTGGAAACACCATATATTTT. Residues: CAWAWRGDKAGNTIYF.

This clone was recorded once. J is TRBJ2-6 and V is TRBV7-3; 9 nucleotides line up with TRBD1. Per germline, CDR1 SGHTA and CDR2 FQGTGA. V shed 4 bases and J 0 bases; nucleotides not matched to a gene: 10. CDR3 length: 19 amino acids. DNA for the CDR3: TGTGCCAGCAGCTCCGCCGGGACAGGGATTAGCTCTGGGGCCAACGTCCTGACTTTC. Its protein product is CASSSAGTGISSGANVLTF.

The rearrangement joins TRBV12-3 or TRBV12-4 to TRBJ1-5; D is ambiguous. Trimming shortened V by 5 bases and J by 8 bases, and 13 bases separated the two germline ends. The CDR3 is 13 amino acids. The CDR3 DNA follows: TGTGCCAGCAGTCTCTCCCCTGAGGAGCCCCAGCATTTT. Protein sequence: CASSLSPEEPQHF.

The chain joins TRBV7-9 to TRBJ1-2, with no clear D. The CDR3 has 12 residues. Germline V gene lookup returns CDR1 SEHNR and CDR2 FQNEAQ (reference sequence). The V and J ends lost 1 base and 1 base respectively, with 1 base between them. CDR3 sequence (DNA): TGTGCCAGCAGCTTAGTTAACTATGGCTACACCTTC. Amino acid sequence: CASSLVNYGYTF.

The chain has TRBV19 and TRBJ1-1, with a tentative D call TRBD1 (5 bases). The CDR3 loop spans 14 amino acids. With 6 bases removed from V and 1 base from J, the gap between germline ends came to 12 bases. CDR1 is LNHDA and CDR2 is SQIVND in the germline V gene (reference sequence). For the CDR3, the DNA is TGTGCCAGTAGGGGGAGGGGCCCGAACACTGAAGCTTTCTTT. Residues: CASRGRGPNTEAFF.

Worth noting for this clone: Relative to the germline gene, one junction end is altered; a read error may explain this. The chain recombines TRBV6-5 with TRBJ2-7, with D perhaps matching TRBD2 (7 bases). Germline lookup yields CDR1 MNHEY and CDR2 SVGAGI. The CDR3 covers 13 residues. The DNA of the CDR3 is TGTGCCAGCAGTGACTCGGGGGGCGTGGGAAAGTACTTC. Translated: CASSDSGGVGKYF.

The chain carries TRBV19 and TRBJ1-5; TRBD1 is a possible D gene (6 bases). The CDR3 is 16 residues long. Germline loops: CDR1 LNHDA, CDR2 SQIVND (reference sequence). V was clipped by 3 bases and J by 5 bases, with 17 bases between them. The CDR3 sequence is CASSMGQGFPYQPQHF. The CDR3 DNA is TGTGCCAGTAGTATGGGCCAGGGGTTTCCCTATCAGCCCCAGCATTTT.

The V call is TRBV20-1, the J call TRBJ1-5, with D perhaps matching TRBD1 (6 bases). The V and J ends lost 3 bases and 3 bases respectively, with 15 bases between them. This CDR3 region has 15 residues. Germline-derived CDR1 and CDR2 are DFQATT and SNEGSKA (reference sequence). The CDR3 spells CSASGGAANNQPQHF. Written as DNA, the CDR3 is TGCAGTGCTAGTGGGGGGGCAGCGAACAATCAGCCCCAGCATTTT.

This clone appeared a few times. This specimen includes other DNA sequences encoding the same CDR3. The chain has TRBV14 and TRBJ1-1; 7 bases fit TRBD1. CDR3 length: 15 amino acids. Germline CDR1 is SGHDN and CDR2 is FVKESK. The V and J ends lost 2 bases and 1 base, in that order; junction bases with no gene match: 4. CDR3 sequence (DNA): TGTGCCAGCAGCCAACGGACAGGCTGGAACACTGAAGCTTTCTTT. It yields the protein CASSQRTGWNTEAFF.

V gene TRBV6-5 combines with J gene TRBJ2-3, with TRBD1 matching 11 bases. The CDR3 is 16 residues long. With V trimmed by 4 bases and J by 1 base, 4 bases remained unmatched. In germline, CDR1 is MNHEY, CDR2 SVGAGI. The CDR3 loop is CASSLRTGGGTDTQYF. CDR3 sequence (DNA): TGTGCCAGCAGTTTGAGGACAGGGGGCGGCACAGATACGCAGTATTTT.

This sequence joins TRBV5-6 and TRBJ2-1, with unresolved D. Germline CDR1 reads SGHDT; CDR2 reads YYEEEE. CDR3 length: 15 amino acids. V lost 0 bases and J lost 5, with 12 bases in between. Here the CDR3 reads CASSLVGKGDNEQFF. As DNA, the CDR3 is TGTGCCAGCAGCTTGGTGGGGAAGGGTGACAATGAGCAGTTCTTC.

The J gene is TRBJ2-3, the V gene TRBV6-4; unclear D gene. The V end lost 2 bases, the J end lost 7 bases, and 10 bases lay between the germline ends. Germline V gene data show CDR1 as MRHNA and CDR2 as SNTAGT. The CDR3 covers 13 residues. CDR3 in DNA: TGTGCCAGCAGTGACATGGCACCTAATACGCAGTATTTT. This sequence encodes CASSDMAPNTQYF.

The chain employs TRBV6-5 and TRBJ1-2; D uncertain. The CDR3 sequence is 12 residues long. The V gene's germline CDR1 is MNHEY and CDR2 SVGAGI. The germline V and J ends were trimmed by 6 bases and 6 bases, with 11 bases remaining between them. CDR3 sequence: CASRRTGNGYTF. For the CDR3, the DNA is TGTGCCAGCAGACGGACGGGGAATGGCTACACCTTC.

The CDR3 nucleotides read TGTGCCAGCAGCTTCGGGACTAGCGACACAGATACGCAGTATTTT. This gives the protein CASSFGTSDTDTQYF. This sequence joins TRBV11-1 and TRBJ2-3, with TRBD2 matching 10 bases. V was clipped by 3 bases and J by 2 bases; unmatched bases: 2. The CDR3 runs 15 residues. Germline V gene sequence: CDR1 SGHAT, CDR2 FQDESV (reference sequence).

V usage is TRBV5-1 and J usage is TRBJ1-4; perhaps TRBD1 as D (6 bases). Germline lookup yields CDR1 SGHRS and CDR2 YFSETQ. Between the trimmed V and J ends, which lost 2 bases and 4 bases, there was a span of 9 bases. This CDR3 spans 14 amino acids. The CDR3 loop is CASSFEGGNEKLFF. CDR3 bases: TGCGCCAGCAGCTTCGAGGGGGGTAATGAAAAACTGTTTTTT.

Regarding this clone: The same CDR3 arises from other DNA sequences in this sample as well. V is TRBV9 and J is TRBJ1-1; perhaps TRBD1 as D (5 bases). Looked up from germline, CDR1 is SGDLS and CDR2 is YYNGEE. CDR3 size: 15 residues. V was cut by 4 bases and J by 3 bases, with 16 bases left in between. CDR3 in DNA: TGTGCCAGCAGCCCGCGACAGCCCGGGTACACTGAAGCTTTCTTT. Protein product: CASSPRQPGYTEAFF.

The chain joins TRBV7-2 to TRBJ1-5, with D tentatively TRBD1 (5 bases). The CDR3 has 14 residues. From germline, CDR1 is SGHTA and CDR2 FQGNSA. V gave up 1 base and J gave up 2 bases, with 6 bases separating them. The CDR3 loop is CASSLGQRNQPQHF. CDR3 nucleotides: TGTGCCAGCAGCTTAGGACAGCGCAATCAGCCCCAGCATTTT.

The chain couples TRBV10-3 to TRBJ1-2; tentatively, D is TRBD1 (5 bases). Trimming removed 6 bases at V and 8 bases at J, with 16 bases between. The germline V gene encodes CDR1 ENHRY and CDR2 SYGVKD. CDR3 length: 13 residues. CDR3 DNA: TGTGCCATCAGGGGGACCGGGGTAGGAGGCTACACCTTC. This gives the protein CAIRGTGVGGYTF.

J is TRBJ1-1 and V is TRBV2; possibly TRBD1 for D (5 bases). V lost 1 base, J lost 6 bases, and 15 bases lay in between. CDR1 is SNHLY, CDR2 FYNNEI, per germline. CDR3 length: 15 amino acids. The CDR3 here is CASSEGSAGLPEAFF. The CDR3 bases are TGTGCCAGCAGTGAAGGGTCCGCAGGGCTTCCTGAAGCTTTCTTT.